A selection of T cell receptor beta chains follows, all from one sample in a study of lymphopenia after photon versus proton radiotherapy. Profiling relied on immunoSEQ multiplex PCR, and the TCRdb table lists in-frame clones only, not all of them. Among about 30,000 clones, 94% were seen once, and the ten largest hold under 0.9%. The sequencing here drew on peripheral blood, taken from a patient treated with photon-based radiotherapy. All receptors come from a woman aged 45-60 years with cholangiocarcinoma. Both conserved end residues are part of each CDR3. D genes are given only for firm matches. Expanded clones are given a class, and other clones once, few, many or no size at all.

clone size	V gene	D gene	J gene	CDR3 DNA	CDR3 protein
few	TRBV5-6	NA	TRBJ2-7	TGTGCCAGCAGCTTGTCGCAGGCCTACGAGCAGTACTTC	CASSLSQAYEQYF
NA	TRBV6-1	TRBD1	TRBJ1-4	TGTGCCAGCAGAGCGGGACAGGGCGAGGGAAAACTGTTTTTT	CASRAGQGEGKLFF
NA	TRBV29-1	NA	TRBJ2-5	TGCAGCGTTCACGGGTTCGGTATCACCCAGTACTTC	CSVHGFGITQYF
NA	TRBV18	NA	TRBJ2-7	TGTGCCAGCTCCGAGGAAGCCTACGAGCAGTACTTC	CASSEEAYEQYF
NA	TRBV2	NA	TRBJ1-1	TGTGCCAGCAGTGAAGCCCTCGGTTTGAACACTGAAGCTTTCTTT	CASSEALGLNTEAFF
NA	TRBV4-3	NA	TRBJ1-1	TGCGCCAGCAGCCAAGTCGGGAGGCGGGCTGACACTGAAGCTTTCTTT	CASSQVGRRADTEAFF
NA	TRBV19	TRBD1	TRBJ1-5	TGTGCCAGTAGTATCCTAACAGGGGGGAAGAATCAGCCCCAGCATTTT	CASSILTGGKNQPQHF
NA	TRBV25-1	TRBD1	TRBJ1-3	TGTGCCAGCAGTGAGATAGGCGGGACAGGGAGAGGAAACACCATATATTTT	CASSEIGGTGRGNTIYF
once	TRBV29-1	NA	TRBJ2-2	TGCAGCGTAAACACCGGGGAGCTGTTTTTT	CSVNTGELFF
NA	TRBV5-6	NA	TRBJ1-5	TGTGCCAGCAGCTCTGGGGGGCACCTCAATCAGCCCCAGCATTTT	CASSSGGHLNQPQHF
NA	TRBV30	NA	TRBJ1-5	TGTGCCTGGAGTGTACTTACGACTTTTGGCAATCAGCCCCAGCATTTT	CAWSVLTTFGNQPQHF
NA	TRBV4-1	TRBD1	TRBJ1-1	TGCGCCAGCAGCCGAGGACAGGGTTTTGGAAGAGCTTTCTTT	CASSRGQGFGRAFF
NA	TRBV9	NA	TRBJ1-2	TGTGCCAGCAGCTCTCAGGGAGAGGACTATGGCTACACCTTC	CASSSQGEDYGYTF
once	TRBV10-2	NA	TRBJ1-6	TGCGCTTCAAGGAAGTCAGAAGGTAGTTCACCCCTCCACTTT	CASRKSEGSSPLHF
NA	TRBV30	TRBD1	TRBJ1-5	TGTGCCTGGACCGGGACAGGGGTCAATCAGCCCCAGCATTTT	CAWTGTGVNQPQHF
NA	TRBV6-5	NA	TRBJ1-6	TGTGCCAGCAGTTACTCCGGGAGCTCCTATAATTCACCCCTCCACTTT	CASSYSGSSYNSPLHF
NA	TRBV6-5	NA	TRBJ2-4	TGTGCCAGCAGTTACTCGATGGGGCTAGCCAAAAACATTCAGTACTTC	CASSYSMGLAKNIQYF
NA	TRBV27	NA	TRBJ2-4	TGTGCCAGCAGGCTACTAGCCAAAAACATTCAGTACTTC	CASRLLAKNIQYF
NA	TRBV6-6	NA	TRBJ1-2	TGTGCCAGCAGTTACTTAGCCACTTATGGCTACACCTTC	CASSYLATYGYTF
NA	TRBV18	TRBD1	TRBJ2-7	TGTGCCAGCTCGACTACAGGGGGCCACGAGCAGTACTTC	CASSTTGGHEQYF
once	TRBV9	TRBD1	TRBJ1-2	TGTGCCAGCAGCGCAGGCCACGGACAGGGTAACTATGGCTACACCTTC	CASSAGHGQGNYGYTF
NA	TRBV19	NA	TRBJ2-3	TGTGCCAGTAGACCGACATTCAGCACAGATACGCAGTATTTT	CASRPTFSTDTQYF
NA	TRBV7-8	TRBD1	TRBJ2-3	TGTGCCAGCAAACTCCGGGACAGTTCCACAGATACGCAGTATTTT	CASKLRDSSTDTQYF
NA	TRBV5-6	TRBD1	TRBJ2-5	TGTGCCAGCAGCTTGGGACAGGGTGGGACCCAGTACTTC	CASSLGQGGTQYF
NA	TRBV19	TRBD1	TRBJ2-3	TGTGCCAGTAGTACGACACAGGGGTCGGCTTTGAATACGCAGTATTTT	CASSTTQGSALNTQYF
NA	TRBV7-9	NA	TRBJ2-5	TGTGCCAGCAGCTTAAGGGCTAGCGAGCAAGAGACCCAGTACTTC	CASSLRASEQETQYF
NA	TRBV12-5	NA	TRBJ1-5	TGTGCTAGTGGTTTGGAGAGCTATCAGCCCCAGCATTTT	CASGLESYQPQHF
NA	TRBV6-5	NA	TRBJ1-5	TGTGCCAGCAGCCCCGTACAGTGGAATCAGCCCCAGCATTTT	CASSPVQWNQPQHF
NA	TRBV4-3	NA	TRBJ1-2	TGCGCCAGCAGCCCCCTCCAGGGAGCCCTAGGAAACTATGGCTACACCTTC	CASSPLQGALGNYGYTF
once	TRBV19	TRBD1	TRBJ1-5	TGTGCCAGTACCCCATCCGCGGCAGGGGGACGGCAGCCCCAGCATTTT	CASTPSAAGGRQPQHF
NA	TRBV4-3	NA	TRBJ2-7	TGCGCCAGCAGCCAAGTTCTGTCCTACGAGCAGTACTTC	CASSQVLSYEQYF
NA	TRBV5-6	TRBD2	TRBJ2-3	TGTGCCAGCAGCGTGACTAGCGGGGGAACCGGAGATACGCAGTATTTT	CASSVTSGGTGDTQYF
NA	TRBV18	NA	TRBJ1-1	TGTGCCAGCTCACCAGGGGGGAGGAGGGCTGAAGCTTTCTTT	CASSPGGRRAEAFF
NA	TRBV6-5	NA	TRBJ2-1	TGTGCCAGCAGTTACTCTCGACGAAACCATGAGCAGTTCTTC	CASSYSRRNHEQFF
NA	TRBV9	TRBD2	TRBJ2-3	TGTGCCAGCAGCGTAGTGGGACTAGCGGCGACAGATACGCAGTATTTT	CASSVVGLAATDTQYF
NA	TRBV5-6	NA	TRBJ2-1	TGTGCCAGCAGCTCCGGGGCTGACTCCTACAATGAGCAGTTCTTC	CASSSGADSYNEQFF
NA	TRBV27	NA	TRBJ2-1	TGTGCCAGCAGTAGAGGACAGAGCAATGAGCAGTTCTTC	CASSRGQSNEQFF
NA	TRBV7-8	TRBD2	TRBJ2-1	TGTGCCAGCAGCTCCCCCAGCGGGGGCCACTGGGATGAGCAGTTCTTC	CASSSPSGGHWDEQFF
NA	TRBV29-1	TRBD1	TRBJ2-7	TGCAGCGCGGCCAGAGACAGGGGCGAGCAGTACTTC	CSAARDRGEQYF
NA	TRBV4-1	NA	TRBJ2-7	TGCGCCAGCAGCCAAGTCCGGTCGTCGCTATACGAGCAGTACTTC	CASSQVRSSLYEQYF
once	TRBV7-2	TRBD1	TRBJ1-1	TGTGCCAGCAGCCCGATAACGGGGACAGTAAACACTGAAGCTTTCTTT	CASSPITGTVNTEAFF
NA	TRBV5-5	NA	TRBJ1-1	TGTGCCAGCAGCTTATGGTCCTCTGAAGCTTTCTTT	CASSLWSSEAFF
once	TRBV4-3	TRBD1	TRBJ2-1	TGCGCCAGCAGGGACAGGTACAATGAGCAGTTCTTC	CASRDRYNEQFF
NA	TRBV7-7	NA	TRBJ2-1	TGTGCCAGCAGCCCCCGACCCGCTGGCGGCCAGAATGAGCAGTTCTTC	CASSPRPAGGQNEQFF
NA	TRBV10-3	NA	TRBJ1-5	TGTGCCATCAGTGCCCTCCAGGGTGACAATCAGCCCCAGCATTTT	CAISALQGDNQPQHF
NA	TRBV10-3	NA	TRBJ2-7	TGTGCCATCAGTACTCCCCCCTACGAGCAGTACTTC	CAISTPPYEQYF
NA	TRBV4-3	NA	TRBJ2-7	TGCGCCAGCAGCCAAGAGTGGAATACCTACGAGCAGTACTTC	CASSQEWNTYEQYF
NA	TRBV19	NA	TRBJ1-5	TGTGCCAGTAGTATGTTGGGGTCAGGTCAGCCCCAGCATTTT	CASSMLGSGQPQHF
NA	TRBV10-1	NA	TRBJ2-1	TGCGCCAGCAGTTCTAGGTCCTACAATGAGCAGTTCTTC	CASSSRSYNEQFF
NA	TRBV30	TRBD1	TRBJ1-1	TGTGCCTGGAAGATACAGGGGAACGGGGCTTTCTTT	CAWKIQGNGAFF
NA	TRBV2	NA	TRBJ1-2	TGTGCCAGCAGTGAACAGGGGAACTATGGCTACACCTTC	CASSEQGNYGYTF
NA	TRBV6-5	TRBD1	TRBJ1-4	TGTGCCAGCAGAGGGGGCTTTAGTGAAAAACTGTTTTTT	CASRGGFSEKLFF
NA	TRBV27	NA	TRBJ1-1	TGTGCCAGCAGTTTCTCAGGGGCTCTCGGTAAGAACACTGAAGCTTTCTTT	CASSFSGALGKNTEAFF
NA	TRBV30	NA	TRBJ1-2	TGTGCCTGGAGTGTAACAGGGTTGGGTGGCTACACCTTC	CAWSVTGLGGYTF
NA	TRBV6-5	TRBD1	TRBJ1-1	TGTGCCAGCAGATCCTCAGGGGGCAAAAACACTGAAGCTTTCTTT	CASRSSGGKNTEAFF
NA	TRBV7-2	NA	TRBJ2-5	TGTGCCAGCAGCTTAGCGCCTTGGAGGAGTCAAGTGGCCCAGTACTTC	CASSLAPWRSQVAQYF
NA	TRBV7-2	NA	TRBJ2-3	TGTGCCAGCAGCCCCTCGTGGGATACGCAGTATTTT	CASSPSWDTQYF